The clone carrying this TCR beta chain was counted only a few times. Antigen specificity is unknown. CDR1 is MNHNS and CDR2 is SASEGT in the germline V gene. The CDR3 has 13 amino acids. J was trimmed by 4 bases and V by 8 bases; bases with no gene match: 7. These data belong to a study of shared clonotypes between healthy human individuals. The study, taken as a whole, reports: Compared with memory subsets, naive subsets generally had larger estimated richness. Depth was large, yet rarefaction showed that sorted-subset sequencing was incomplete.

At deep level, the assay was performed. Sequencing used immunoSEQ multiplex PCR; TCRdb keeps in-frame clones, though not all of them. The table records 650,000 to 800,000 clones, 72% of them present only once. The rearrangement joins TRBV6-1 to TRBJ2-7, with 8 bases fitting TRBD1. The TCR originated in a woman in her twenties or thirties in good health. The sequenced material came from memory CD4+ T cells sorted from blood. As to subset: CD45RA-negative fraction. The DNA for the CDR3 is TGTGCCAGCGGAACGGACAGGGTTTACGAGCAGTACTTC. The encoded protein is CASGTDRVYEQYF.